The 10 T cell receptor beta chains given below trace back to one sample, sequenced in a study of vaccination and CD4 T cells after COVID-19. The treatment: approximately 9-day PBMC culture with coronavirus spike peptide pools or control peptides (ViraFEST assay). No antigens are known for them. The Oncomine TCR Beta short-read assay sequenced DNA from cultured CD4+ T cells. TCRdb itself ran the PCR reads through MiXCR, one entry per CDR3 protein. This sample has 10,000 to 13,000 distinct CDR3 sequences, with 64% found just once. Material for sequencing was CD4+ T cells from blood, cultured in vitro. The receptor set was obtained from a human donor who had recovered from COVID-19.

The chain links TRBV20-1 to TRBJ2-1; weak D call: TRBD2 (5 bases). The CDR3 length is 15 residues. Germline-derived CDR1 and CDR2 are DFQATT and SNEGSKA (reference sequence). The ends were cut back, 6 bases at V and 0 bases at J, with 15 bases in the middle. The CDR3 DNA reads as TGCAGTGCAGACCTAGGAACTAGCTCCTACAATGAGCAGTTCTTC. Protein product: CSADLGTSSYNEQFF.

The chain carries TRBV12-3 or TRBV12-4 and TRBJ1-2; D not certain. Trimming shortened V by 3 bases and J by 5 bases, and 4 bases separated the two germline ends. This CDR3 has 11 amino acids. The CDR3 region is CASSLDYGYTF. CDR3 DNA sequence: TGTGCCAGCAGTTTGGATTATGGCTACACCTTC.

This clonotype was seen only once. The chain is built from TRBV2 and TRBJ2-3; no clear D gene. Deletions cut 2 bases from V and 10 bases from J, with 7 bases between. The CDR3 loop spans 11 amino acids. The germline V gene has CDR1 SNHLY and CDR2 FYNNEI. The CDR3 region is CASSERVAQYF. The CDR3 region has the DNA TGTGCCAGCAGTGAAAGGGTGGCGCAGTATTTT.

The chain carries TRBV27 and TRBJ1-6; D unclear. The V gene's germline CDR1 is MNHEY and CDR2 SMNVEV (reference sequence). This CDR3 spans 12 amino acids. V shed 4 bases and J shed 13 bases, with 11 bases lying between them. CDR3 loop: CASSYTEGPLHF. Here the CDR3 DNA reads TGTGCCAGCAGTTATACGGAAGGTCCCCTCCACTTT.

This clonotype was counted a single time. CDR3 protein: CASRPTQRKIHQETQYF. The CDR3 DNA reads as TGTGCCAGCAGACCTACACAGAGAAAGATTCACCAAGAGACCCAGTACTTC. This chain uses TRBV6-1 with TRBJ2-5; D uncertain. Between the trimmed V and J ends, which lost 6 bases and 0 bases, there was a span of 20 bases. The CDR3 has 17 residues. Germline loops: CDR1 MNHNS, CDR2 SASEGT.

This rearrangement joins TRBV21-1 to TRBJ2-3; TRBD1, the table's D call, was not compared with the DNA. TRBV21-1 is a pseudogene segment. CDR3 length: 15 amino acids. CDR3 nucleotides: TGTGCCAGCAGCGACCCGGACAGGGCCGCAGATACGCAGTATTTT. Translation: CASSDPDRAADTQYF.

V gene TRBV20-1 combines with J gene TRBJ1-5; the D is unclear. The germline gives CDR1 DFQATT, CDR2 SNEGSKA (reference sequence). There are 14 residues in the CDR3. The ends were cut back, 4 bases at V and 0 bases at J, with 10 bases in the middle. The CDR3, as DNA: TGCAGTGCTACAAACTGGGGTAGCAATCAGCCCCAGCATTTT. Translation gives CSATNWGSNQPQHF.

This rearrangement joins TRBV19 to TRBJ1-5; D unclear. This CDR3 is built from 13 residues. CDR1 is LNHDA, CDR2 SQIVND, per germline (reference sequence). The ends were cut back, 7 bases at V and 5 bases at J, with 12 bases in the middle. The CDR3 is CASNDGYYQPQHF. The CDR3 DNA sequence: TGTGCCAGTAACGACGGCTATTATCAGCCCCAGCATTTT.

The DNA for the CDR3 is TGTGCCAGCAGTTACTCGGCGGGACAGACATTCTATGGCTACACCTTC. Translated, it gives CASSYSAGQTFYGYTF. This chain uses TRBV6-5 with TRBJ1-2; 7 positions match TRBD1. The CDR3 covers 16 residues. In germline, CDR1 is MNHEY, CDR2 SVGAGI. V gave up 0 bases and J gave up 4 bases; unmatched junction bases: 8.

This clonotype is judged hyperexpanded. V and J are TRBV6-2 or TRBV6-3 and TRBJ1-2; a possible D gene is TRBD1 (6 bases). Between the trimmed V and J ends, which lost 2 bases and 2 bases, there was a span of 9 bases. This CDR3 has 14 amino acids. CDR1 is MNHEY, CDR2 SVGEGT, per germline. The CDR3: CASSYGTGNYGYTF. The CDR3, as DNA: TGTGCCAGCAGTTACGGAACAGGGAACTATGGCTACACCTTC.